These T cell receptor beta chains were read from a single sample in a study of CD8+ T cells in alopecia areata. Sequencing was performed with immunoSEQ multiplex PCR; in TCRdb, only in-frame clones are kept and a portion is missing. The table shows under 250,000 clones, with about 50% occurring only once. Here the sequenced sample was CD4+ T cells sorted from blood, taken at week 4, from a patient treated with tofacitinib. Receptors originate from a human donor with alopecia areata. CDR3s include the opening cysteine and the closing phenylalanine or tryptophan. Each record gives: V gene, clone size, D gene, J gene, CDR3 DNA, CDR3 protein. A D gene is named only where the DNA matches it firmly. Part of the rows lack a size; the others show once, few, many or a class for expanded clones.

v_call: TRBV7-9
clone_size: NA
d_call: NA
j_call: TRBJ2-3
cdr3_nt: TGTGCCAGCAGCTTAACAGGTCCTCACACAGATACGCAGTATTTT
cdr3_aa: CASSLTGPHTDTQYF

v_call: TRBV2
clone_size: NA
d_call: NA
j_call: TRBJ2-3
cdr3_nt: TGTGCCAGCAGTGCTTCTAAGACGCAGTATTTT
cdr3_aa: CASSASKTQYF

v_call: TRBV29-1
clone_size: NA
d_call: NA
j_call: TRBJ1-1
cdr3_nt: TGCAGCGTTGAAGGCCAGCTGAACACTGAAGCTTTCTTT
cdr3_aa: CSVEGQLNTEAFF

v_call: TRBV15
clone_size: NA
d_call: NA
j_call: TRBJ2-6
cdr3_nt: TGTGCCACCAGCAGAGATCCGGACATACGGGCCAACGTCCTGACTTTC
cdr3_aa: CATSRDPDIRANVLTF

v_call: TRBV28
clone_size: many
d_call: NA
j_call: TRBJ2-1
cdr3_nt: TGTGCCAGCTGCCTTTTGGGGGTTGAGCAGTTCTTC
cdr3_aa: CASCLLGVEQFF

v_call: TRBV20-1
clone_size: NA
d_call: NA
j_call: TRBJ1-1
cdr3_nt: TGCAGTGCAAGGTTAATTGAAGCTTTCTTT
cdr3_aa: CSARLIEAFF

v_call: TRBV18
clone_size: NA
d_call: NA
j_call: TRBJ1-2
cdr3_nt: TGTGCCAGCTCACCAGGGTCGGCCGATAACTATGGCTACACCTTC
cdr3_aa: CASSPGSADNYGYTF

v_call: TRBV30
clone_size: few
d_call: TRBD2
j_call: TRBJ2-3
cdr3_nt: TGTGCCTGGAGGATAGCGGGGGACACAGATACGCAGTATTTT
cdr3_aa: CAWRIAGDTDTQYF

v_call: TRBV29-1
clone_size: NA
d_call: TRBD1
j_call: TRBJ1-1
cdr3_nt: TGCAGCGCCGCGGGACAGCTGAACACTGAAGCTTTCTTT
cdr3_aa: CSAAGQLNTEAFF

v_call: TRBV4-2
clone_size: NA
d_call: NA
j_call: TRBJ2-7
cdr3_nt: TGTGCCAGCAGCCAAGATCTGGGACCCTACGAGCAGTACTTC
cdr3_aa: CASSQDLGPYEQYF

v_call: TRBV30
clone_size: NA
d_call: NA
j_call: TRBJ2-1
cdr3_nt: TGTGCCTGGAGTGTACGGGGCAGTGGGTACAATGAGCAGTTCTTC
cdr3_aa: CAWSVRGSGYNEQFF

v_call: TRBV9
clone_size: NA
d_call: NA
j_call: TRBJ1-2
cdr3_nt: TGTGCCAGCAGTGCAAGACACGTAGCTAACTATGGCTACACCTTC
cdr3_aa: CASSARHVANYGYTF

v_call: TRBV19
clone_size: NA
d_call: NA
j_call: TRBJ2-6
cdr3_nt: TGTGCCAGTAGTCCTGTAATAGGTTCTGGGGCCAACGTCCTGACTTTC
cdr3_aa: CASSPVIGSGANVLTF

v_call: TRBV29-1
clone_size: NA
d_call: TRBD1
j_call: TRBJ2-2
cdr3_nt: TGCAGCGTCGGAACGACAGGGATCCCCCCCACCGGGGAGCTGTTTTTT
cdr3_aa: CSVGTTGIPPTGELFF

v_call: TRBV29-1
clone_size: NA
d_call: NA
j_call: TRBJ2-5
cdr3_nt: TGCAGCGTAGGACAGACCCAAGAGACCCAGTACTTC
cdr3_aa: CSVGQTQETQYF

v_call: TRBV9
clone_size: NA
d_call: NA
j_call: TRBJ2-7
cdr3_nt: TGTGCCAGCAGCGTAGATCGGAGGTCGGGCGAGCAGTACTTC
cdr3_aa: CASSVDRRSGEQYF

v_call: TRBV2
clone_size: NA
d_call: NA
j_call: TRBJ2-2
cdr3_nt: TGTGCCAGCAGACGGGACACCGGGGAGCTGTTTTTT
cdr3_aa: CASRRDTGELFF

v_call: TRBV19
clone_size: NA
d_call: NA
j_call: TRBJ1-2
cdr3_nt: TGTGCCAGTACTACAGCCACTCATAGCTATGGCTACACCTTC
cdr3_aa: CASTTATHSYGYTF

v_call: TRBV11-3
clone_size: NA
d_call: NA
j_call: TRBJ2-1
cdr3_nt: TGTGCCAGCAGCTTAGGGGTGGCAAATGAGCAGTTCTTC
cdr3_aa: CASSLGVANEQFF

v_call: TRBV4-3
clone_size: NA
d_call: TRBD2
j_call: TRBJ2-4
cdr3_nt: TGCGCCAGCAGCCAAGATCTGGGGACTAGCGGAAACATTCAGTACTTC
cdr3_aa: CASSQDLGTSGNIQYF

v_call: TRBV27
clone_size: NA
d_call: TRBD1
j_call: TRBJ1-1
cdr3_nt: TGTGCCAGCAGTTCGGAGACAGGGAGGTCGAGAACTGAAGCTTTCTTT
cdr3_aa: CASSSETGRSRTEAFF

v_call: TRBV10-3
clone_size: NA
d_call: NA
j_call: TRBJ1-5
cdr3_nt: TGTGCCATCGGTCCGGGGATCCAGCCCCAGCATTTT
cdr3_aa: CAIGPGIQPQHF

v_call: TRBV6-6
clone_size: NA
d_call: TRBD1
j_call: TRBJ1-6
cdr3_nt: TGTGCCAGCAGTACAAGACAGGGGGTAGGGACCCTCCACTTT
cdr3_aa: CASSTRQGVGTLHF

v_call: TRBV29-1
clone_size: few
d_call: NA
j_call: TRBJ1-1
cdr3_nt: TGCAGCGTTGCTTGGGGGTTGAGGGAGAACACTGAAGCTTTCTTT
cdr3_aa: CSVAWGLRENTEAFF

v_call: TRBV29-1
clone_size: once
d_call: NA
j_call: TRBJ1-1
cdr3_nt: TGCAGCGTCTCAAGGGCAGGATCGAACACTGAAGCTTTCTTT
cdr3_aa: CSVSRAGSNTEAFF

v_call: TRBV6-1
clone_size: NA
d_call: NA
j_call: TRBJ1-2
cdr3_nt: TGTGCCAGCAGTGAGGGGTATAACTATGGCTACACCTTC
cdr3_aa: CASSEGYNYGYTF

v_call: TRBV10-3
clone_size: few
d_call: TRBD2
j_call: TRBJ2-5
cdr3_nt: TGTGCCATCAGTGAGTTGACGGGACTAGCGAAAGAGACCCAGTACTTC
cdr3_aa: CAISELTGLAKETQYF